The 4 T cell receptor beta chains presented below share a single source sample, sequenced in a study of blood T cell repertoires in COVID-19. The assay was immunoSEQ multiplex PCR, and TCRdb's table has in-frame clones only and misses some. This table has fewer than 650,000 clones, roughly nine tenths appearing once. The source material was peripheral blood. The receptors derive from a woman in her forties or fifties with COVID-19, enrolled during active disease.

The chain uses TRBV6-5 and TRBJ2-7, with TRBD2 identical over 7 bases. CDR1 and CDR2 from the germline V gene are MNHEY and SVGAGI. J was trimmed by 8 bases and V by 10 bases; bases with no gene match: 11. This CDR3 has 12 amino acids. As DNA, the CDR3 is TGTGCCACCCGGGGGGAGGCAAGGAAGCAGTACTTC. It translates to CATRGEARKQYF.

The rearrangement joins TRBV12-5 to TRBJ2-7; TRBD2 matches 7 bases. V lost 1 base to trimming and J lost 3 bases; unmatched junction nucleotides: 3. Germline CDR1 and CDR2: LGHNT and FRNRAP. This CDR3 contains 14 residues. The CDR3 protein is CASGLGTGGYEQYF. As DNA, the CDR3 is TGTGCTAGTGGTTTGGGGACGGGAGGCTACGAGCAGTACTTC. Combining the CDR3 with reference TRBV12-5 and TRBJ2-7 gives the whole variable domain DARVTQTPRHKVTEMGQEVTMRCQPILGHNTVFWYRQTMMQGLELLAYFRNRAPLDDSGMPKDRFSAEMPDATLATLKIQPSEPRDSAVYFCASGLGTGGYEQYFGPGTRLTVT.

The V gene is TRBV28, the J gene TRBJ2-2; D possibly corresponds to TRBD1 (5 bases). The length of the CDR3 is 16 residues. Germline V lookup: CDR1 MDHEN, CDR2 SYDVKM. The V end lost 2 bases, the J end lost 0 bases, and 10 bases lay between the germline ends. Written as DNA, the CDR3 is TGTGCCAGCAGTTTAAGTGGGGCCTCGAACACCGGGGAGCTGTTTTTT. This encodes CASSLSGASNTGELFF. Together with reference TRBV28 and TRBJ2-2, the CDR3 gives the full variable domain: DVKVTQSSRYLVKRTGEKVFLECVQDMDHENMFWYRQDPGLGLRLIYFSYDVKMKEKGDIPEGYSVSREKKERFSLILESASTNQTSMYLCASSLSGASNTGELFFGEGSRLTVL.

The rearrangement links TRBV24-1 to TRBJ2-3, with 12 positions matching TRBD2. Germline V gene lookup returns CDR1 KGHDR and CDR2 SFDVKD. The CDR3 sequence is 18 residues long. V lost 6 bases, J lost 4 bases, and 13 bases stayed unmatched. In DNA form, the CDR3 reads TGTGCCACCAGTAATATAAGAGGAGCTAGCGGGGGGGCAGATACGCAGTATTTT. Translation gives CATSNIRGASGGADTQYF.